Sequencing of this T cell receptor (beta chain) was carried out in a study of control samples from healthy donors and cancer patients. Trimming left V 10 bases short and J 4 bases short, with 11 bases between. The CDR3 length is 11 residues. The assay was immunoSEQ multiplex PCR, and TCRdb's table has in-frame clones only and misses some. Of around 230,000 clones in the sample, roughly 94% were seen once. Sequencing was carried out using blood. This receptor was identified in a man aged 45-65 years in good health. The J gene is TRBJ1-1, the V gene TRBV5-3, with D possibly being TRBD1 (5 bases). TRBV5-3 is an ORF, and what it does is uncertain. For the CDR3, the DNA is TGTGCCCCCCGGGACGGCACTGAAGCTTTCTTT. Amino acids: CAPRDGTEAFF.